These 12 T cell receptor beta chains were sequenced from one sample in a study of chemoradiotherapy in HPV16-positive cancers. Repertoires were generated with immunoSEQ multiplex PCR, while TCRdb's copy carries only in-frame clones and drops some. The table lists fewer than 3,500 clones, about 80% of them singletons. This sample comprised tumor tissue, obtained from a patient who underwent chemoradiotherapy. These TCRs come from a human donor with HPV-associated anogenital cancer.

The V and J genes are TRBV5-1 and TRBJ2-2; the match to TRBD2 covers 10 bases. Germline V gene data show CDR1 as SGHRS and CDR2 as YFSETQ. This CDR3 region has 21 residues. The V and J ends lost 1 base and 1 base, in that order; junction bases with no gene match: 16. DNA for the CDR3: TGCGCCAGCAGCTTGCCCACAAACAGGGGACCTAGCGGGAGGAACACCGGGGAGCTGTTTTTT. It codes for CASSLPTNRGPSGRNTGELFF.

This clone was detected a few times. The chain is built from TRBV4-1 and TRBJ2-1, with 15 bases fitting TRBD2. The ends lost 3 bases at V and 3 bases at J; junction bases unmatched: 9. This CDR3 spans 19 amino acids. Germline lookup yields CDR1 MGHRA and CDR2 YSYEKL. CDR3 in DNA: TGCGCCAGCAGCCACCCGGGACTAGCGGGGGGCCCAGACTACAATGAGCAGTTCTTC. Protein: CASSHPGLAGGPDYNEQFF.

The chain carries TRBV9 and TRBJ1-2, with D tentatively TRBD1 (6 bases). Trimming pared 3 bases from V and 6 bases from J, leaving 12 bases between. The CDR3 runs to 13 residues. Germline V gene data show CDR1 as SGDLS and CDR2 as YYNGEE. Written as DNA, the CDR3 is TGTGCCAGCAGCGGACAGGTAGTTGATGGCTACACCTTC. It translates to CASSGQVVDGYTF.

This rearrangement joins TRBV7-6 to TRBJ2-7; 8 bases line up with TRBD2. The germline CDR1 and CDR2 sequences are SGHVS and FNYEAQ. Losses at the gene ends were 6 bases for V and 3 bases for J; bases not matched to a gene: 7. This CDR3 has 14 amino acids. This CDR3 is CASRKDSGGYEQYF. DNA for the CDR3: TGTGCCAGCAGGAAGGACAGCGGGGGCTACGAGCAGTACTTC.

CDR3 residues: CSALKGLEQYF. CDR3 sequence (DNA): TGCAGTGCATTGAAGGGGCTCGAGCAGTACTTC. V and J are TRBV20-1 and TRBJ2-7, with D possibly TRBD1 on 5 matching bases. This CDR3 is built from 11 residues. Germline lookup yields CDR1 DFQATT and CDR2 SNEGSKA (reference sequence). V lost 6 bases, J lost 6 bases, and 12 bases lay in between.

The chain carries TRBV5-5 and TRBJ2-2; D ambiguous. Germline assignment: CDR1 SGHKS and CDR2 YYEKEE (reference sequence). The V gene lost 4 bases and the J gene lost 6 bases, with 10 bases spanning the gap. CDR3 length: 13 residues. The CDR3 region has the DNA TGTGCCAGCAGCCCCCTTGGGGCCGGGGAGCTGTTTTTT. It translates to CASSPLGAGELFF.

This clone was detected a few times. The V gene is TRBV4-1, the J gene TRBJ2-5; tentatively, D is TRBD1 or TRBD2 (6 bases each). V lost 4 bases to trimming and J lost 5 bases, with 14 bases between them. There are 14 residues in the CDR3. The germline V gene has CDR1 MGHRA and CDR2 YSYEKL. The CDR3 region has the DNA TGCGCCAGCAGCCGACAGCGAGGGGGGGAGACCCAGTACTTC. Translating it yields CASSRQRGGETQYF.

This chain's CDR3 is CASSSTGSRQETQYF. The CDR3 DNA reads TGCGCCAGCAGCTCCACCGGGAGCCGCCAAGAGACCCAGTACTTC. The V and J genes are TRBV5-1 and TRBJ2-5; possible D gene TRBD2, 6 bases. Germline CDR1 is SGHRS and CDR2 is YFSETQ. V was cut by 3 bases and J by 1 base, with 13 bases left in between. This CDR3 comprises 15 residues.

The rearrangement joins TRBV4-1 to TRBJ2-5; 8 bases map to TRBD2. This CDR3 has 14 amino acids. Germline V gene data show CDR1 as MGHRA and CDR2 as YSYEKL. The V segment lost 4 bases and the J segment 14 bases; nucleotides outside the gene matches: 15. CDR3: CASSPPATGLAPYF. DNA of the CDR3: TGCGCCAGCAGCCCGCCAGCCACCGGACTAGCTCCATACTTC.

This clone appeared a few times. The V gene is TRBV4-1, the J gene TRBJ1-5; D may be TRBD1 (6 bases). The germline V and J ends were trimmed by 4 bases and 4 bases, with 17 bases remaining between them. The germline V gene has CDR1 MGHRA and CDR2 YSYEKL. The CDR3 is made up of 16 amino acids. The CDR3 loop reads CASSRLSGQGNQPQHF. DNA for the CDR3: TGCGCCAGCAGCCGCCTCAGTGGGCAGGGGAATCAGCCCCAGCATTTT.

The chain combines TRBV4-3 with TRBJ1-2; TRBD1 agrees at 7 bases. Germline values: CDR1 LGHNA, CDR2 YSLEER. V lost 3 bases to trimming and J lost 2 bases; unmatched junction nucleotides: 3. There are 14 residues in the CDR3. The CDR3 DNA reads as TGCGCCAGCAGCCAGGGACAGTTAAACTATGGCTACACCTTC. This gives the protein CASSQGQLNYGYTF.

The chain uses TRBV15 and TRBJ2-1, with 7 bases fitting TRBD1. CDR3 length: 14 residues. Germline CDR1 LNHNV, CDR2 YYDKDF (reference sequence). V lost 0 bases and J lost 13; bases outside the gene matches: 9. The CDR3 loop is CATSRDGPGQIQFF. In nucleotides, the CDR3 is TGTGCCACCAGCAGAGATGGTCCGGGACAGATACAGTTCTTC.